Below are 7 T cell receptor beta chains sequenced from a single sample in a study of CD8 T cells in Susac syndrome. Reverse transcription of roughly 0.5 to 1 ug RNA used random hexamers. TCRdb ran MiXCR on the immunoSEQ multiplex PCR reads and lists one entry per CDR3 protein. The sample records approximately 100,000 distinct CDR3 sequences, about 90% being singletons. The sample consisted of CD4+ T cells from PBMCs. The receptors here all came from a human donor in good health.

The chain links TRBV12-3 or TRBV12-4 to TRBJ2-1; TRBD1 aligns across 8 bases. The ends lost 5 bases at V and 6 bases at J; junction bases unmatched: 12. The CDR3 is made up of 16 amino acids. The CDR3, as DNA: TGTGCCAGCAGTCCCGCCGGGACAGGCGAAAGCAATGAGCAGTTCTTC. The encoded protein is CASSPAGTGESNEQFF.

The chain combines TRBV29-1 with TRBJ1-1, with D hard to call. The ends were cut back, 2 bases at V and 7 bases at J, with 8 bases in the middle. Germline CDR1 SQVTM, CDR2 ANQGSEA. The CDR3 length is 11 residues. CDR3 DNA: TGCAGCGTTGAATGGTATGGTGAAGCTTTCTTT. Its translation: CSVEWYGEAFF.

DNA of the CDR3: TGTGCCAGCTCACCTCTCGACAGGGTTGAGACCCAGTACTTC. Translating gives CASSPLDRVETQYF. This sequence joins TRBV18 and TRBJ2-5; 7 bases match TRBD1. This CDR3 contains 14 residues. Germline lookup yields CDR1 KGHSH and CDR2 LQKENI. V was clipped by 3 bases and J by 5 bases; unmatched bases: 6.

The gene calls are TRBV29-1 and TRBJ2-1, with 10 bases lining up with TRBD1. Looked up from germline, CDR1 is SQVTM and CDR2 is ANQGSEA. V dropped 7 bases and J dropped 2; count of bases not matched to a gene: 8. The CDR3 runs 15 residues. The CDR3: CSAAPGQGPYNEQFF. The CDR3 nucleotides are TGCAGCGCCGCTCCGGGACAGGGGCCCTACAATGAGCAGTTCTTC.

V usage is TRBV9 and J usage is TRBJ2-3; D possibly corresponds to TRBD1 (6 bases). The CDR3 loop spans 15 amino acids. Germline assignment: CDR1 SGDLS and CDR2 YYNGEE. V was trimmed by 0 bases and J by 0 bases, leaving 8 bases between them. The CDR3 nucleotides are TGTGCCAGCAGCGTAGGGGGGCCTAGCACAGATACGCAGTATTTT. Its protein product is CASSVGGPSTDTQYF.

CDR3 amino acids: CASSLTLTGDGQFF. CDR3 DNA sequence: TGCGCCAGCAGCTTGACCCTCACAGGGGATGGGCAGTTCTTC. The chain joins TRBV5-1 to TRBJ2-1, with 7 bases lining up with TRBD1. Losses at the gene ends were 1 base for V and 12 bases for J; bases not matched to a gene: 10. CDR3 length equals 14 residues. Germline values: CDR1 SGHRS, CDR2 YFSETQ. The variable domain in full, completed from reference TRBV5-1 and TRBJ2-1, reads KAGVTQTPRYLIKTRGQQVTLSCSPISGHRSVSWYQQTPGQGLQFLFEYFSETQRNKGNFPGRFSGRQFSNSRSEMNVSTLELGDSALYLCASSLTLTGDGQFFGPGTRLTVL.

The sample holds a few counts of this clonotype. The CDR3: CASIPAGTGNQPQHF. In DNA, the CDR3 is TGTGCCAGCATCCCGGCAGGGACGGGCAATCAGCCCCAGCATTTT. V usage is TRBV6-2 or TRBV6-3 and J usage is TRBJ1-5; possible D gene TRBD1, 5 bases. CDR3 length: 15 amino acids. Per germline, CDR1 MNHEY and CDR2 SVGEGT. Trimming took off 7 bases at V and 2 bases at J, with 15 bases between the two ends.